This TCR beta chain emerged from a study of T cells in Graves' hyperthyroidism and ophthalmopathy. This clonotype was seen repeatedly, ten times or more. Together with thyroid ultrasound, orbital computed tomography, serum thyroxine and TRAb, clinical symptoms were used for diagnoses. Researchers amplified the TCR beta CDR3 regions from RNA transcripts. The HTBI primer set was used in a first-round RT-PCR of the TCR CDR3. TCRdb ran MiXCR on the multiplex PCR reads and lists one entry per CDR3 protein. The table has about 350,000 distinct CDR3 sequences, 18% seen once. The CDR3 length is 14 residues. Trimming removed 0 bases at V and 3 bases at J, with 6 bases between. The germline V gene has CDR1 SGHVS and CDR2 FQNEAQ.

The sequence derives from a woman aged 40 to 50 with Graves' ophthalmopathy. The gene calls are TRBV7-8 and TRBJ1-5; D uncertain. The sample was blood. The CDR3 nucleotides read TGTGCCAGCAGCTTAGCGAGCACCAATCAGCCCCAGCATTTT. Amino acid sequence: CASSLASTNQPQHF.